The 26 T cell receptor beta chains reported below all come from one sample, sequenced in a study of blood T cell repertoires in COVID-19. This table comes from immunoSEQ multiplex PCR, and its TCRdb copy is limited to in-frame clones, with some not included. The sample includes around 100,000 clones, more than 80% of them seen just once. Sequenced input: peripheral blood. All receptors come from a human donor in a cohort sampled during active COVID-19.

A remark on this clone: This may come from a read error, since a much larger clone is one base off. This chain connects TRBV6-5 to TRBJ2-7; D not certain. The length of the CDR3 is 13 residues. Germline assignment: CDR1 MNHEY and CDR2 SVGAGI. V lost 4 bases, J lost 6 bases, and 13 bases lay in between. In DNA, the CDR3 is TGTGCCAGCAGTTCCCTCGGTGGAGCCGAGCAGTACTTC. This codes for CASSSLGGAEQYF.

V and J are TRBV29-1 and TRBJ1-5; D remains ambiguous. Germline CDR1 is SQVTM and CDR2 is ANQGSEA. V was cut by 7 bases and J by 7 bases, with 17 bases left in between. CDR3 length: 13 residues. Written as DNA, the CDR3 is TGCAGCGCCCAAGGCGGGGAAGGCCAGCCCCAGCATTTT. It translates to CSAQGGEGQPQHF.

J is TRBJ2-1 and V is TRBV5-8; 7 bases agree with TRBD2. J was trimmed by 8 bases and V by 4 bases; bases with no gene match: 12. Germline CDR1 reads SGHTS; CDR2 reads YDEGEE. This CDR3 is built from 15 residues. The CDR3 spells CASSPRTRSSDEQFF. CDR3 nucleotides: TGTGCCAGCAGCCCCCGGACTAGATCTTCCGATGAGCAGTTCTTC.

The chain joins TRBV11-2 to TRBJ2-1; TRBD2 matches at 9 bases. The ends lost 2 bases at V and 9 bases at J; junction bases unmatched: 11. Germline values: CDR1 SGHAT, CDR2 FQNNGV. The CDR3 has 16 residues. The DNA for the CDR3 is TGTGCCAGCAGCTTATGGTGGGCGGGGGGGCCGACTGAGCAGTTCTTC. Amino acids: CASSLWWAGGPTEQFF.

The genes are TRBV5-1 and TRBJ1-2, with D hard to call. The CDR3 extends over 13 amino acids. The germline V and J ends were trimmed by 4 bases and 3 bases, with 10 bases remaining between them. The V gene's germline CDR1 is SGHRS and CDR2 YFSETQ. The CDR3 DNA follows: TGCGCCAGCAGCCCGAGGGAACACTATGGCTACACCTTC. Translating gives CASSPREHYGYTF.

This clone occurred once. This chain uses TRBV4-2 with TRBJ2-5, with 11 bases fitting TRBD2. The junction had 10 bases not matched to a gene; V was cut back by 4 bases and J by 3 bases. Germline values: CDR1 LGHNA, CDR2 YNFKEQ. The CDR3 is 17 residues long. The CDR3 reads CASSPYLLAGGEETQYF. CDR3 coding DNA: TGTGCCAGCAGCCCGTACCTCCTAGCGGGGGGTGAAGAGACCCAGTACTTC.

This chain uses TRBV2 with TRBJ1-5; D gene ambiguous. Deletions cut 1 base from V and 6 bases from J, with 10 bases between. There are 14 residues in the CDR3. Looked up from germline, CDR1 is SNHLY and CDR2 is FYNNEI. CDR3 nucleotides: TGTGCCAGCAGTGAAGAGACGGGGTTTCAGCCCCAGCATTTT. It specifies CASSEETGFQPQHF.

This sequence joins TRBV5-4 and TRBJ2-5, with D maybe TRBD1 (6 bases). The length of the CDR3 is 15 residues. V lost 0 bases and J 1 base, leaving 10 bases between the germline ends. Per germline, CDR1 SGHNT and CDR2 YYREEE (reference sequence). CDR3 nucleotide sequence: TGTGCCAGCAGCTTGGGCCCAGGGGCCCAAGAGACCCAGTACTTC. This encodes CASSLGPGAQETQYF.

V and J are TRBV14 and TRBJ1-1; weak D call: TRBD1 (5 bases). From germline, CDR1 is SGHDN and CDR2 FVKESK. This CDR3 spans 15 amino acids. Deletions cut 4 bases from V and 7 bases from J, with 19 bases between. In DNA form, the CDR3 reads TGTGCCAGCAGCCTCCTGAACCGACAGTTGAGTGAAGCTTTCTTT. It yields the protein CASSLLNRQLSEAFF.

V usage is TRBV5-6 and J usage is TRBJ2-3, with TRBD2 matching over 11 bases. V lost 0 bases, J lost 2 bases, and 2 bases stayed unmatched. Per the germline V gene, CDR1 is SGHDT and CDR2 is YYEEEE. The length of the CDR3 is 16 residues. The CDR3 loop is CASSLGLAGYTDTQYF. The DNA of the CDR3 is TGTGCCAGCAGCTTGGGACTAGCGGGGTACACAGATACGCAGTATTTT.

This chain's CDR3 is CASSAYTGMNTGELFF. Written as DNA, the CDR3 is TGTGCCAGCAGTGCCTATACAGGGATGAACACCGGGGAGCTGTTTTTT. V and J are TRBV27 and TRBJ2-2, with D maybe TRBD1 (6 bases). CDR1 is MNHEY and CDR2 is SMNVEV in the germline V gene (reference sequence). CDR3 length equals 16 residues. Trimming took off 5 bases at V and 1 base at J, with 14 bases between the two ends.

The rearrangement uses TRBV6-1 and TRBJ1-1, with TRBD1 as a possible D gene (6 bases). Germline V CDR1 and CDR2: MNHNS, SASEGT. V dropped 2 bases and J dropped 0 bases, with 19 bases sitting between them. The CDR3 spans 18 residues. The CDR3 nucleotides read TGTGCCAGCAGTGAATTCGTGCAGGGGAGCTTGTTGAACACTGAAGCTTTCTTT. Amino acid sequence: CASSEFVQGSLLNTEAFF.

J is TRBJ2-1 and V is TRBV5-1; 13 positions agree with TRBD2. Germline V gene data show CDR1 as SGHRS and CDR2 as YFSETQ. V trimming: 4 bases; J trimming: 0 bases; junction bases outside the gene matches: 7. This CDR3 is 18 amino acids long. The CDR3 sequence: CASSPGRLAGGSYNEQFF. CDR3 sequence (DNA): TGCGCCAGCAGCCCGGGGCGACTAGCGGGGGGCTCCTACAATGAGCAGTTCTTC.

Only one count was recorded for this clone. The V call is TRBV4-2, the J call TRBJ1-2, with 7 nucleotides matching TRBD1. Germline loops: CDR1 LGHNA, CDR2 YNFKEQ. The CDR3 loop spans 15 amino acids. J lost 8 bases, V lost 1 base, and 10 bases had no gene match. CDR3 bases: TGTGCCAGCAGCCAAGGAACCGGACAGGATCGAGGCTACACCTTC. Protein sequence: CASSQGTGQDRGYTF.

This chain connects TRBV12-5 to TRBJ2-7, with TRBD1 identical over 8 bases. The V gene end was trimmed by 1 base and the J gene end by 6 bases; junction bases not matched to a gene: 5. Per the germline V gene, CDR1 is LGHNT and CDR2 is FRNRAP. The CDR3 is 14 residues long. The CDR3 sequence: CASGLGDRTSEQYF. In DNA form, the CDR3 reads TGTGCTAGTGGTTTGGGGGACAGGACCTCCGAGCAGTACTTC.

The rearrangement joins TRBV2 to TRBJ1-4; D gene ambiguous. The V and J ends lost 7 bases and 1 base respectively, with 13 bases between them. Germline values: CDR1 SNHLY, CDR2 FYNNEI. The CDR3 has 15 amino acids. DNA of the CDR3: TGTGCCAGCAATGCGTACCTTTTAACTAATGAAAAACTGTTTTTT. Its translation is CASNAYLLTNEKLFF. Combining the CDR3 with reference TRBV2 and TRBJ1-4 gives the whole variable domain EPEVTQTPSHQVTQMGQEVILRCVPISNHLYFYWYRQILGQKVEFLVSFYNNEISEKSEIFDDQFSVERPDGSNFTLKIRSTKLEDSAMYFCASNAYLLTNEKLFFGSGTQLSVL.

This clone came up once. The chain recombines TRBV5-8 with TRBJ1-3; the match to TRBD1 covers 7 bases. CDR1 and CDR2 from the germline V gene are SGHTS and YDEGEE. The CDR3 contains 17 residues. The ends lost 3 bases at V and 0 bases at J; junction bases unmatched: 9. The CDR3 protein is CASSSTGAPGSGNTIYF. The CDR3 DNA follows: TGTGCCAGCAGCTCCACAGGGGCGCCAGGCTCTGGAAACACCATATATTTT.

This chain connects TRBV19 to TRBJ1-2, with D unclear. Trimming pared 6 bases from V and 4 bases from J, leaving 15 bases between. This CDR3 contains 14 residues. Germline V gene sequence: CDR1 LNHDA, CDR2 SQIVND (reference sequence). CDR3 sequence: CASRNEEGGYGYTF. The CDR3 coding sequence is TGTGCCAGTAGAAACGAAGAGGGAGGCTATGGCTACACCTTC.

The chain combines TRBV6-6 with TRBJ1-5; 9 bases line up with TRBD1. This CDR3 has 16 amino acids. CDR1 and CDR2 (germline): MNHNY, SVGAGI (reference sequence). The V segment lost 5 bases and the J segment 8 bases; nucleotides outside the gene matches: 13. The CDR3 DNA reads as TGTGCCAGCAGTAGCGCCGGGACAGGGAGTATTGAGCCCCAGCATTTT. Its translation: CASSSAGTGSIEPQHF.

This clone was detected only a few times. V gene TRBV12-5 combines with J gene TRBJ2-3; D possibly corresponds to TRBD2 (6 bases). V lost 1 base and J 13 bases, leaving 15 bases between the germline ends. Germline loops: CDR1 LGHNT, CDR2 FRNRAP. The CDR3 covers 13 residues. CDR3: CASGLDTSWDKYF. The CDR3 DNA reads TGTGCTAGTGGTTTGGACACTAGCTGGGATAAGTATTTT. The whole variable domain, filled in from reference TRBV12-5 and TRBJ2-3, reads DARVTQTPRHKVTEMGQEVTMRCQPILGHNTVFWYRQTMMQGLELLAYFRNRAPLDDSGMPKDRFSAEMPDATLATLKIQPSEPRDSAVYFCASGLDTSWDKYFGPGTRLTVL.

In its sample, this clone was seen a few times. The rearrangement links TRBV7-9 to TRBJ1-6; no definite D call. Germline V CDR1 and CDR2: SEHNR, FQNEAQ (reference sequence). Deletions cut 2 bases from V and 8 bases from J, with 10 bases between. There are 14 residues in the CDR3. CDR3 nucleotides: TGTGCCAGCAGCTTAACAAGGGAGTATTCACCCCTCCACTTT. Translation: CASSLTREYSPLHF.

V and J are TRBV11-3 and TRBJ2-1; 7 bases line up with TRBD1. The CDR3 runs 14 residues. The J segment lost 8 bases and the V segment lost 5 bases, leaving 9 bases of the junction unmatched. Looked up from germline, CDR1 is SGHNT and CDR2 is YENEEA. CDR3 coding DNA: TGTGCCAGCAGCGCCAGCAGGGGGTTGGATGAGCAGTTCTTC. Translating gives CASSASRGLDEQFF.

The V and J genes are TRBV6-5 and TRBJ2-7, with 8 bases aligning to TRBD1. Germline assignment: CDR1 MNHEY and CDR2 SVGAGI. The CDR3 sequence is 14 residues long. V lost 5 bases, J lost 4 bases, and 7 bases stayed unmatched. In nucleotides, the CDR3 is TGTGCCAGCAGTAAAAGGGACAGGTTGTACGAGCAGTACTTC. This sequence encodes CASSKRDRLYEQYF.

The V gene is TRBV29-1, the J gene TRBJ1-5; 7 nucleotides align to TRBD1. The V segment lost 7 bases and the J segment 3 bases; nucleotides outside the gene matches: 9. The CDR3 extends over 14 amino acids. Germline V gene data show CDR1 as SQVTM and CDR2 as ANQGSEA. The CDR3 nucleotides read TGCAGCGCCACTAACACAGGGGTCAATCAGCCCCAGCATTTT. Its translation is CSATNTGVNQPQHF. Drawing the rest from reference TRBV29-1 and TRBJ1-5, the complete variable domain is SAVISQKPSRDICQRGTSLTIQCQVDSQVTMMFWYRQQPGQSLTLIATANQGSEATYESGFVIDKFPISRPNLTFSTLTVSNMSPEDSSIYLCSATNTGVNQPQHFGDGTRLSIL.

This clone was detected only once. The V and J genes are TRBV7-2 and TRBJ1-5; D not certain. Germline-derived CDR1 and CDR2 are SGHTA and FQGNSA. This CDR3 comprises 15 residues. Between the trimmed V and J ends, which lost 1 base and 0 bases, there was a span of 7 bases. The CDR3 is CASSLGGSSNQPQHF. The CDR3 DNA reads TGTGCCAGCAGCTTAGGCGGGTCTAGCAATCAGCCCCAGCATTTT.

V and J are TRBV27 and TRBJ1-1; no clear D. The CDR3 has 15 amino acids. CDR1 and CDR2 from the germline V gene are MNHEY and SMNVEV (reference sequence). With 5 bases removed from V and 0 bases from J, the gap between germline ends came to 13 bases. DNA of the CDR3: TGTGCCAGCAGTGCCGATAGCCTCATGAACACTGAAGCTTTCTTT. This encodes CASSADSLMNTEAFF.